This T cell receptor (beta chain) is from a study of blood T cells in healthy people across ages (dated by TCRdb to 2014 to 2015). About the study as a whole: In model experiments, roughly one uniquely barcoded TCR beta cDNA molecule per two T cells was captured by template switching. The study measured age-related changes in TCR beta repertoire diversity using deep sequencing normalized with unique cDNA molecular identifiers. Donors were grouped into four age groups: young (average roughly 17 years), middle-aged (39), aged (around 60) and long-lived (around 82). To avoid experimental bias, donors of different ages were randomly spread across the sequencing lanes. Using the same blood draw, the study looked at two additional independent replicas of 1 million unique cDNA reads for two donors, one aged 18 to 30 and the other aged 80 or older. The paper as a whole reports these results and caveats: Because donor CMV infection status was unknown, age-related changes in expanded clonotypes were potentially confounded. Compared with the aged group, the long-lived group had more naive CD4+ T cells, fewer expanded clones and increased TCR diversity, suggesting age selection. Total diversity estimates from one million sequenced T cells were considered lower bounds and underestimates. Because profiling used bulk unsorted PBMCs, naive and antigen-experienced compartments could not be compared conclusively. Observed TCR beta diversity correlated strongly with the percentage of naive T cells measured by flow cytometry. As age increased, observed TCR beta diversity per million T cells dropped in a roughly linear way, and a significant reduction was already evident by age 40.

Receptor amplification or capture employed 5' RACE. For sequencing, an Illumina HiSeq 2500 was employed. A second PCR of roughly 6 to 11 cycles was run with a J-beta primer mix and a sample-barcoded 5' primer. Each TCR beta cDNA molecule received a unique molecular identifier from a template-switch 5' adaptor carrying 12 random nucleotides. Each sample yielded at least 3 million CDR3-containing paired-end reads. All of the RNA was converted into first-strand cDNA using the Mint cDNA synthesis kit, with a TRBC-specific oligonucleotide serving as the primer. All cDNA was treated with uracil-DNA glycosylase and then went through a first 18-cycle PCR with the universal primers M1SS and BC2_uni_R. The study's own analysis went as follows. For normalization, 1 million high-quality reads were randomly selected from each sample, with every read carrying a distinct molecular identifier. Reads sharing molecular identifiers were discarded rather than binned into consensus sequences. MiTCR, with a Q25 quality threshold and the strictest error-elimination algorithm, was used for CDR3 identification, clonotype clustering and error correction. A nonparametric unseen species model with Euler transformation was used to estimate a lower bound on total TCR beta diversity. TCRdb passed the public sequencing reads through fastp at Q25 and MiXCR, retaining productive beta sequences. Identical CDR3 protein sequences are pooled into one entry, listed with their most common genes and DNA. The V and J calls reflect TCRdb's pipeline rather than the authors' work. The sample data list hundreds of thousands of distinct CDR3 sequences, and over 40% of these were observed just once. The biggest ten clones account for roughly 14% of the sample.

The 35 to 40 donors, aged roughly 6 to 100 years, were systemically healthy Caucasian individuals from Russia. Approximately 11 milliliters of peripheral blood were drawn from each donor into EDTA-treated Vacutainer tubes. Ficoll-Paque density-gradient centrifugation was used to isolate PBMCs, with at least 6.5 million per sample. Trizol reagent was used to extract total RNA from the PBMCs, yielding at least 5 micrograms per sample. Naive CD45RAhigh/CD27high T cell percentages were measured by flow cytometry on a PBMC aliquot from every donor. CDR3 length: 14 amino acids, cysteine to phenylalanine. Of the read, only the CDR3 DNA is kept; its 42 bases are in frame from base 1. V lost 3 bases and J lost 4 bases; the stretch between them is 11 bases long. CDR1 and CDR2 were assigned from the germline V gene as KGHSH and LQKENI. Concerning this clonotype: Its antigen remains unidentified. No per-base quality is available; no much larger clone lies one base away.

Rearrangement joined TRBV18 to TRBJ2-3; a tentative D call is TRBD2 (5 bases match). The clonotype was recovered from a woman aged 80 or over in good health. The sample was blood. The DNA sequence is TGTGCCAGCTCACCGACCCCGGGGTCAGATACGCAGTATTTT. This sequence encodes CASSPTPGSDTQYF.